One sample yielded the 28 T cell receptor beta chains listed below, sequenced in a study of blood T cell repertoires in COVID-19. Produced via immunoSEQ multiplex PCR; TCRdb's table is partial and in-frame only. Of roughly 180,000 clones detected, around 79% appear once; the ten largest clones hold around 8%. Sequencing used peripheral blood. All receptors derive from a woman aged 55-69 years with COVID-19, enrolled during active disease.

The chain employs TRBV10-3 and TRBJ1-6; 7 bases map to TRBD1. Losses at the gene ends were 9 bases for V and 8 bases for J; bases not matched to a gene: 4. The CDR3 is made up of 12 amino acids. Germline V gene sequence: CDR1 ENHRY, CDR2 SYGVKD. CDR3 amino acids: CAIGTEDSPLHF. The CDR3 nucleotides are TGTGCCATAGGGACAGAAGATTCACCCCTCCACTTT.

The table lists this clone with a few counts. The chain uses TRBV5-1 and TRBJ2-5, with D maybe TRBD2 (6 bases). The CDR3 has 16 amino acids. The V end lost 0 bases, the J end lost 1 base, and 13 bases lay between the germline ends. Germline V gene lookup returns CDR1 SGHRS and CDR2 YFSETQ. In DNA, the CDR3 is TGCGCCAGCAGCTTGGCAGGGATGGGGGGCCAAGAGACCCAGTACTTC. Translation gives CASSLAGMGGQETQYF.

This chain joins TRBV15 and TRBJ2-1; TRBD2 matches at 12 bases. There are 15 residues in the CDR3. V was clipped by 7 bases and J by 4 bases; unmatched bases: 5. Germline assignment: CDR1 LNHNV and CDR2 YYDKDF (reference sequence). This chain's CDR3 is CATIPGLAGYNEQFF. The CDR3 DNA reads TGTGCCACCATTCCGGGACTAGCGGGTTACAATGAGCAGTTCTTC.

This chain uses TRBV6-5 with TRBJ2-7; D might be TRBD1 (5 bases). V was clipped by 6 bases and J by 5 bases, with 14 bases between them. The CDR3 spans 13 residues. From germline, CDR1 is MNHEY and CDR2 SVGAGI. CDR3 nucleotides: TGTGCCAGCAGCCCCCCTGGGGCGCACGAGCAGTACGTC. The encoded protein is CASSPPGAHEQYV.

The chain carries TRBV27 and TRBJ2-1, with 9 bases matching TRBD2. The CDR3 is made up of 19 amino acids. The V segment lost 3 bases and the J segment 4 bases; nucleotides outside the gene matches: 16. CDR1 MNHEY and CDR2 SMNVEV come from the germline V gene (reference sequence). The chain's CDR3 is CASSFIYGGSSGMYNEQFF. The CDR3, as DNA: TGTGCCAGCAGTTTTATATATGGCGGTTCTAGCGGGATGTACAATGAGCAGTTCTTC.

The chain has TRBV28 and TRBJ1-1; 7 bases align to TRBD1. The CDR3 has 13 residues. Germline V gene data show CDR1 as MDHEN and CDR2 as SYDVKM. Trimming at V came to 6 bases and at J to 1 base, leaving 2 bases not matched to a gene. In nucleotides, the CDR3 is TGTGCCAGCAGACAGGGGTGGAACACTGAAGCTTTCTTT. As protein: CASRQGWNTEAFF.

The chain couples TRBV29-1 to TRBJ2-2; TRBD1 agrees at 7 bases. Germline values: CDR1 SQVTM, CDR2 ANQGSEA. This CDR3 is 13 amino acids long. Losses at the gene ends were 5 bases for V and 4 bases for J; bases not matched to a gene: 4. CDR3 DNA sequence: TGCAGCGTTCGGGACAGTTCCACCGGGGAGCTGTTTTTT. As protein: CSVRDSSTGELFF.

The chain links TRBV27 to TRBJ1-6; D gene ambiguous. Germline loops: CDR1 MNHEY, CDR2 SMNVEV (reference sequence). Deletions cut 3 bases from V and 9 bases from J, with 12 bases between. This CDR3 region has 14 residues. The CDR3 DNA sequence: TGTGCCAGCAGTTTCGGCAGGTTGGGTTCACCCCTCCACTTT. Translating gives CASSFGRLGSPLHF.

The chain recombines TRBV29-1 with TRBJ1-1; 8 bases are a match to TRBD1. Germline CDR1 SQVTM, CDR2 ANQGSEA. V lost 7 bases, J lost 3 bases, and 10 bases stayed unmatched. This CDR3 spans 14 amino acids. This CDR3 is CSATRTGSHTEAFF. The CDR3 bases are TGCAGCGCGACTAGGACAGGGTCACACACTGAAGCTTTCTTT.

The chain joins TRBV28 to TRBJ1-5; tentative D call: TRBD1 (6 bases). The germline V and J ends were trimmed by 6 bases and 7 bases, with 19 bases remaining between them. Germline V lookup: CDR1 MDHEN, CDR2 SYDVKM. This CDR3 spans 15 amino acids. In nucleotides, the CDR3 is TGTGCCAGCAGATCCGCGACAGGTGTCGGGCAGCCCCAGCATTTT. It encodes CASRSATGVGQPQHF.

This sequence joins TRBV13 and TRBJ2-2; 7 nucleotides line up with TRBD2. The CDR3 totals 13 residues. The trim removed 7 bases at V and 7 bases at J, leaving 6 bases unmatched. Germline values: CDR1 PRHDT, CDR2 FYEKMQ (reference sequence). The CDR3 spells CASTSLAIGELFF. The CDR3 DNA sequence: TGTGCCAGCACCTCACTAGCGATCGGGGAGCTGTTTTTT.

The chain combines TRBV6-4 with TRBJ2-2; TRBD2 matches at 10 bases. CDR3 size: 15 residues. V gave up 5 bases and J gave up 5 bases; unmatched junction bases: 5. CDR1 and CDR2 from the germline V gene are MRHNA and SNTAGT. DNA for the CDR3: TGTGCCAGCAGTTCGACTAGCGGGCCAACCGGGGAGCTGTTTTTT. Its translation is CASSSTSGPTGELFF.

The V call is TRBV29-1, the J call TRBJ2-6; D remains ambiguous. With 6 bases removed from V and 1 base from J, the gap between germline ends came to 10 bases. Germline V gene data show CDR1 as SQVTM and CDR2 as ANQGSEA. This CDR3 comprises 14 residues. The chain's CDR3 is CSVESRSGANVLTF. The CDR3 bases are TGCAGCGTAGAAAGTCGGTCTGGGGCCAACGTCCTGACTTTC.

The chain joins TRBV4-1 to TRBJ2-4; 10 bases are shared with TRBD2. The length of the CDR3 is 16 residues. The V segment lost 4 bases and the J segment 1 base; nucleotides outside the gene matches: 4. Looked up from germline, CDR1 is MGHRA and CDR2 is YSYEKL. Here the CDR3 reads CASSPLAGEAKNIQYF. CDR3 nucleotide sequence: TGCGCCAGCAGCCCCCTAGCGGGGGAGGCCAAAAACATTCAGTACTTC.

This chain links TRBV5-4 with TRBJ1-2, with D maybe TRBD1 (5 bases). Looked up from germline, CDR1 is SGHNT and CDR2 is YYREEE (reference sequence). The V end lost 2 bases, the J end lost 0 bases, and 17 bases lay between the germline ends. This CDR3 region has 17 residues. The CDR3 region is CASSFRQSYSANYGYTF. The CDR3 nucleotides are TGTGCCAGCAGCTTTAGACAGTCCTACTCAGCTAACTATGGCTACACCTTC.

To note about this clone: Mismatch with germline at one junction end may stem from a read error. J is TRBJ2-1 and V is TRBV3-1 (or the pseudogene TRBV3-2); TRBD2 aligns across 7 bases. Germline V lookup: CDR1 LGHDT, CDR2 YNNKEL (reference sequence). CDR3 length equals 15 residues. CDR3 sequence reads: CASSQDAASGNEQFF. The CDR3 bases are TGTGCCAGCAGTCAAGATGCGGCTAGCGGCAATGAGCAGTTCTTC.

This rearrangement joins TRBV7-2 to TRBJ1-5, with D possibly matching TRBD1 (5 bases). Germline CDR1 and CDR2: SGHTA and FQGNSA. The CDR3 extends over 13 amino acids. Trimming removed 5 bases at V and 5 bases at J, with 10 bases between. In DNA form, the CDR3 reads TGTGCCAGCAGCCCCGACAGATATCAGCCCCAGCATTTT. Protein: CASSPDRYQPQHF.

This chain joins TRBV7-8 and TRBJ2-7; D remains ambiguous. The germline V gene encodes CDR1 SGHVS and CDR2 FQNEAQ. CDR3 length: 14 residues. Trimming left V 1 base short and J 0 bases short, with 7 bases between. CDR3 region: CASSLVADSYEQYF. The CDR3 region has the DNA TGTGCCAGCAGCTTAGTGGCAGACTCCTACGAGCAGTACTTC. The full variable domain, rest sourced from reference TRBV7-8 and TRBJ2-7, is GAGVSQSPRYKVAKRGQDVALRCDPISGHVSLFWYQQALGQGPEFLTYFQNEAQLDKSGLPSDRFFAERPEGSVSTLKIQRTQQEDSAVYLCASSLVADSYEQYFGPGTRLTVT.

CDR3 DNA sequence: TGTGCCTGGAGTCGGGACAGGGATTCACCCCTCCACTTT. Its translation is CAWSRDRDSPLHF. The chain has TRBV30 and TRBJ1-6, with TRBD1 matching over 9 bases. The CDR3 spans 13 residues. The V gene's germline CDR1 is GTSNPN and CDR2 SVGIG (reference sequence). The V gene end was trimmed by 2 bases and the J gene end by 8 bases; junction bases not matched to a gene: 1. The full variable domain, rest sourced from reference TRBV30 and TRBJ1-6, is SQTIHQWPATLVQPVGSPLSLECTVEGTSNPNLYWYRQAAGRGLQLLFYSVGIGQISSEVPQNLSASRPQDRQFILSSKKLLLSDSGFYLCAWSRDRDSPLHFGNGTRLTVT.

This clone has just a few counts. The rearrangement joins TRBV5-4 to TRBJ2-7; TRBD1 matches at 7 bases. The CDR3 totals 17 residues. The V gene's germline CDR1 is SGHNT and CDR2 YYREEE (reference sequence). J lost 3 bases, V lost 2 bases, and 14 bases had no gene match. For the CDR3, the DNA is TGTGCCAGCAGCTTAGGGGAAGGGGGCCGCCCCGGCTACGAGCAGTACTTC. Translated: CASSLGEGGRPGYEQYF.

The V and J genes are TRBV4-2 and TRBJ2-3; 9 positions match TRBD2. The V gene end was trimmed by 4 bases and the J gene end by 3 bases; junction bases not matched to a gene: 5. Germline loops: CDR1 LGHNA, CDR2 YNFKEQ. The CDR3 runs to 15 residues. In DNA, the CDR3 is TGTGCCAGCAGCCTTAGCAGCGGGGGGACAGATACGCAGTATTTT. It encodes CASSLSSGGTDTQYF.

V usage is TRBV7-2 and J usage is TRBJ1-5, with D uncertain. The CDR3 contains 15 residues. Trimming removed 1 base at V and 3 bases at J, with 10 bases between. Germline CDR1 is SGHTA and CDR2 is FQGNSA. This CDR3 is CASSLGTSPNQPQHF. CDR3 DNA sequence: TGTGCCAGCAGCTTAGGTACAAGTCCCAATCAGCCCCAGCATTTT.

The chain joins TRBV24-1 to TRBJ2-3; 10 nucleotides agree with TRBD2. J lost 2 bases, V lost 9 bases, and 4 bases had no gene match. Germline V lookup: CDR1 KGHDR, CDR2 SFDVKD. The CDR3 is 14 amino acids. CDR3 sequence reads: CATAAGGVTDTQYF. CDR3 nucleotides: TGTGCCACCGCAGCGGGAGGGGTCACAGATACGCAGTATTTT.

The rearrangement uses TRBV3-1 (or the pseudogene TRBV3-2) and TRBJ2-3, with D possibly TRBD1 on 5 matching bases. Germline V CDR1 and CDR2: LGHDT, YNNKEL (reference sequence). V shed 4 bases and J shed 6 bases, with 14 bases lying between them. CDR3 size: 14 residues. The CDR3 nucleotides read TGTGCCAGCAGCCCTCCCCGCAGGGTGGATACGCAGTATTTT. Translated: CASSPPRRVDTQYF.

The chain combines TRBV5-1 with TRBJ2-1, with D unresolved. The germline V gene has CDR1 SGHRS and CDR2 YFSETQ. V gave up 1 base and J gave up 2 bases, with 13 bases separating them. There are 16 residues in the CDR3. CDR3 sequence (DNA): TGCGCCAGCAGCTTGATGGGCCGCCCCCCCTACAATGAGCAGTTCTTC. Protein sequence: CASSLMGRPPYNEQFF.

The chain combines TRBV28 with TRBJ1-4; weak D call: TRBD1 (5 bases). V gave up 8 bases and J gave up 5 bases, with 12 bases separating them. The CDR3 spans 13 residues. CDR1 is MDHEN and CDR2 is SYDVKM in the germline V gene. The CDR3 DNA reads TGTGCCAGCCAGCTGGGGGGAAATGAAAAACTGTTTTTT. Translation gives CASQLGGNEKLFF.

V gene TRBV10-3 combines with J gene TRBJ1-2; no definite D call. CDR3 length equals 14 residues. The germline V and J ends were trimmed by 3 bases and 7 bases, with 15 bases remaining between them. CDR1 ENHRY and CDR2 SYGVKD come from the germline V gene. CDR3: CAISDTLQSGGYTF. Here the CDR3 DNA reads TGTGCCATCAGTGACACGTTACAATCGGGTGGCTACACCTTC.

The chain employs TRBV28 and TRBJ1-2, with 9 bases lining up with TRBD1. Unmatched junction bases numbered 12, after V lost 6 bases and J lost 4 bases. This CDR3 is built from 16 residues. The germline V gene has CDR1 MDHEN and CDR2 SYDVKM. This CDR3 reads CASRLGQGSRGYGYTF. CDR3 DNA: TGTGCCAGCAGACTGGGACAGGGCTCTCGGGGCTATGGCTACACCTTC.